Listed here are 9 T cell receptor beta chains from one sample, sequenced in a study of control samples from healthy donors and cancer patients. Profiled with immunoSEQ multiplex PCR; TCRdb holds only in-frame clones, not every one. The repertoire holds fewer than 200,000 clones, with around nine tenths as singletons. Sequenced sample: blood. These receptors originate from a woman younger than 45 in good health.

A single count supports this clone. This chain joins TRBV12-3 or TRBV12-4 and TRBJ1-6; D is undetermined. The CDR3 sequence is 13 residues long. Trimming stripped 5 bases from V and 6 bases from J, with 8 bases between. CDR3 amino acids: CASSPNANSPLHF. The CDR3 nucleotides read TGTGCCAGCAGTCCAAACGCTAATTCACCCCTCCACTTT.

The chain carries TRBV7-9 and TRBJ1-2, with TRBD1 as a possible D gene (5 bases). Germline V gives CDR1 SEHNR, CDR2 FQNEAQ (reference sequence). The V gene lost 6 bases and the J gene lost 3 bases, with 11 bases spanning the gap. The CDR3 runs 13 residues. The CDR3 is CASRAGSDYGYTF. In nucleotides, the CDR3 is TGTGCCAGCAGGGCAGGGAGCGACTATGGCTACACCTTC.

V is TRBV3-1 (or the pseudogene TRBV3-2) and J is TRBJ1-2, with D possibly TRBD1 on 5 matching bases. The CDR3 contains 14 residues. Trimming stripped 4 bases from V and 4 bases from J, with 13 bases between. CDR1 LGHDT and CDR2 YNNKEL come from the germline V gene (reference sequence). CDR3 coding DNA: TGTGCCAGCAGCCCCCGGGGGGGTTTCTATGGCTACACCTTC. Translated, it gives CASSPRGGFYGYTF.

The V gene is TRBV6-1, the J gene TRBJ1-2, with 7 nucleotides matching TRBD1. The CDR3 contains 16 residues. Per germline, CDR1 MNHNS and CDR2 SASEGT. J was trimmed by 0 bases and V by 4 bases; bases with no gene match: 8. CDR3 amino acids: CASSGLRDSPNYGYTF. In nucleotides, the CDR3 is TGTGCCAGCAGTGGCCTAAGGGACAGCCCTAACTATGGCTACACCTTC.

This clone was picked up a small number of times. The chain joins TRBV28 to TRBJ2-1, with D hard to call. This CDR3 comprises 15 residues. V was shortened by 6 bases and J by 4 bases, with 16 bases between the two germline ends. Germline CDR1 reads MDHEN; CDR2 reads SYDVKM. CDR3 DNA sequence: TGTGCCAGCAGCCCCCCCTTCGGTCAGTACAATGAGCAGTTCTTC. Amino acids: CASSPPFGQYNEQFF.

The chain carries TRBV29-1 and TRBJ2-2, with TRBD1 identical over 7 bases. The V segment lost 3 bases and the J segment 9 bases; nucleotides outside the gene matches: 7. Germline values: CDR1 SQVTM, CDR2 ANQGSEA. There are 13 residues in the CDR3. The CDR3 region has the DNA TGCAGCGTTGAGTTAGGGGGCCGTCGGGAGCTGTTTTTT. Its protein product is CSVELGGRRELFF.

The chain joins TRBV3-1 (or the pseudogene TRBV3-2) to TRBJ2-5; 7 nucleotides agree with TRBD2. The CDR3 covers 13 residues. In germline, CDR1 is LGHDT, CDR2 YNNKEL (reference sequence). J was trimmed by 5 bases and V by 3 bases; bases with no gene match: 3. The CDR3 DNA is TGTGCCAGCAGCCATGGGGGAGGGGAGACCCAGTACTTC. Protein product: CASSHGGGETQYF.

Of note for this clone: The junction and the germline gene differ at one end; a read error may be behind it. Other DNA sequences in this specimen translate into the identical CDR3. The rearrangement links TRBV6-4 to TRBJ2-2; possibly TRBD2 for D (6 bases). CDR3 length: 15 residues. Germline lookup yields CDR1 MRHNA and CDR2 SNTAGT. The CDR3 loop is CASSDSTGAAGELFF. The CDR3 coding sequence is TGCGCCAGCAGTGACTCTACGGGAGCCGCCGGGGAGCTGTTTTTT.

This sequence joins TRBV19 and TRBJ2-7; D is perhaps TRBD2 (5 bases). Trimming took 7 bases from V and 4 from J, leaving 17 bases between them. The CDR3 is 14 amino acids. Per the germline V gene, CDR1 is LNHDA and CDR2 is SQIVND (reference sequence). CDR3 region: CASTPPGTRYEQYV. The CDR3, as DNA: TGTGCCAGTACTCCTCCGGGAACTCGGTACGAGCAGTACGTC.